This TCR beta chain was observed in a study of blood T cells in healthy people across ages. There are 15 residues in the CDR3. The germline V gene encodes CDR1 SGHTA and CDR2 FQGNSA. Trimming removed 0 bases at V and 5 bases at J, with 11 bases between. This clonotype was seen repeatedly, ten times or more. Primed by a sample-barcoded 5' primer and a J-beta primer mix, a second PCR proceeded for roughly 7 to 12 cycles. Samples each returned at least 3 million CDR3-containing paired-end reads. TCRdb re-derived calls from the 5' RACE reads in MiXCR, one entry per CDR3 protein. Among hundreds of thousands of distinct CDR3 sequences listed, roughly 64% were seen once. The sample, approximately 11 milliliters of peripheral blood, was drawn from each donor.

The J gene is TRBJ2-4, the V gene TRBV7-2, with D perhaps given as TRBD1 or TRBD2 (5 bases each). The sequence derives from a man aged 25 to 40 in good health. Sequencing was performed on blood. CDR3 protein: CASSLAAGAENIQYF. CDR3 sequence (DNA): TGTGCCAGCAGCTTAGCCGCCGGGGCTGAAAACATTCAGTACTTC.